This TCR beta chain was identified in a study of blood T cell repertoires in COVID-19. Produced via immunoSEQ multiplex PCR; TCRdb's table is partial and in-frame only. This table has 150,000 to 200,000 clones, just over 85% appearing once. Germline CDR1 and CDR2: SGDLS and YYNGEE. The CDR3 loop spans 15 amino acids. Between the trimmed V and J ends, which lost 0 bases and 4 bases, there was a span of 11 bases. Sequenced input: peripheral blood. The chain combines TRBV9 with TRBJ2-1; D uncertain. The origin of this receptor is a man aged 55 to 70 with acute or convalescent COVID-19. DNA of the CDR3: TGTGCCAGCAGCGTAGTTCCTAGGCCTTACAATGAGCAGTTCTTC. It encodes CASSVVPRPYNEQFF.